This T cell receptor beta chain was captured in a study of cytomegalovirus exposure and HLA in healthy donors. Looking at the study overall: In a later analysis, the approximately 110 validation repertoires were reported to have used the same platform as the approximately 690 first-cohort repertoires.

The germline V and J ends were trimmed by 4 bases and 9 bases, with 12 bases remaining between them. Germline lookup yields CDR1 MGHRA and CDR2 YSYEKL. The CDR3 loop spans 13 amino acids. As regards this clone: Its antigen is not known.

The study's findings and limits: Subsequent analysis of the 120 or so validation repertoires found a tendency for first-cohort TCR clusters to co-occur. The authors confirmed in vitro that three CMV-associated chains were specific for CMV antigens. Both high specificity and high sensitivity reportedly marked the classifier's diagnosis of cytomegalovirus status.

Using immunoSEQ multiplex PCR, the repertoire was profiled, and TCRdb retains in-frame clones only, with some absent. The sample carries about 65,000 clones, roughly 94% recorded once. The sequence came from a woman younger than 35 in good health and CMV-seronegative. Sequences were obtained from PBMCs. The chain combines TRBV4-1 with TRBJ2-2; D ambiguous. In DNA form, the CDR3 reads TGCGCCAGCAGCCCCGTTGGGCACTGGGAGCTGTTTTTT. Protein: CASSPVGHWELFF.